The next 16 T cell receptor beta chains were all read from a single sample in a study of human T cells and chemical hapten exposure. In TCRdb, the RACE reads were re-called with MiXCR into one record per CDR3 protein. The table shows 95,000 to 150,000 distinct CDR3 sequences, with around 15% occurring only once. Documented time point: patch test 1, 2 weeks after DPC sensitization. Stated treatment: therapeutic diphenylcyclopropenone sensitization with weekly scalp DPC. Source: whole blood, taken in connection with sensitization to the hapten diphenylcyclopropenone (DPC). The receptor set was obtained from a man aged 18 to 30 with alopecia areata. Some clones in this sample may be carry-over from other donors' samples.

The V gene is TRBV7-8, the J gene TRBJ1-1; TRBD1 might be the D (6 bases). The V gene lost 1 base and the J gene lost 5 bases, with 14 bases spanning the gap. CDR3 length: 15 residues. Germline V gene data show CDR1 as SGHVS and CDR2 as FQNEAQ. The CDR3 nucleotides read TGTGCCAGCAGCTTAGACGGGGGGCTCGGAACTGAAGCTTTCTTT. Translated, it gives CASSLDGGLGTEAFF. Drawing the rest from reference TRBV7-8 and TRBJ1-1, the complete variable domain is GAGVSQSPRYKVAKRGQDVALRCDPISGHVSLFWYQQALGQGPEFLTYFQNEAQLDKSGLPSDRFFAERPEGSVSTLKIQRTQQEDSAVYLCASSLDGGLGTEAFFGQGTRLTVV.

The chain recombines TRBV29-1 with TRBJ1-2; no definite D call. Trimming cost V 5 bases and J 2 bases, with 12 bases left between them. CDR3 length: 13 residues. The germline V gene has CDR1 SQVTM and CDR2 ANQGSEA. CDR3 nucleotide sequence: TGCAGCGTTTACTCGACGGGCAACTATGGCTACACCTTC. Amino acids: CSVYSTGNYGYTF.

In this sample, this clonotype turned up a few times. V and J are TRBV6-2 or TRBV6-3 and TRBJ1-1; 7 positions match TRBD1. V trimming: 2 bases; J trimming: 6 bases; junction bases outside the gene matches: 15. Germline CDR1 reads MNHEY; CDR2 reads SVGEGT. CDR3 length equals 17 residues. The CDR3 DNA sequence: TGTGCCAGCAGTTACCCTCCGGGACAGAAGCACAGCGCTGAAGCTTTCTTT. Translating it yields CASSYPPGQKHSAEAFF.

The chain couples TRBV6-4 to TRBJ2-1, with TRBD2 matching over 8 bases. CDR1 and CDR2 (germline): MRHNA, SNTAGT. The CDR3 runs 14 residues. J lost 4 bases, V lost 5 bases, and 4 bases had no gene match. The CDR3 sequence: CASSRGGGYNEQFF. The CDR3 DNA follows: TGTGCCAGCAGTAGGGGCGGGGGGTACAATGAGCAGTTCTTC.

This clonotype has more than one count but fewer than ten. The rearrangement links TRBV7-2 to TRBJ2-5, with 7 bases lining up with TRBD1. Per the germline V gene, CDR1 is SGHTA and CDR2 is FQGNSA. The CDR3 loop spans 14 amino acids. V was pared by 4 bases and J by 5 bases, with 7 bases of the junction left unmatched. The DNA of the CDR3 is TGTGCCAGCAGCTCCAGAGACAGGGTTGAGACCCAGTACTTC. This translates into CASSSRDRVETQYF.

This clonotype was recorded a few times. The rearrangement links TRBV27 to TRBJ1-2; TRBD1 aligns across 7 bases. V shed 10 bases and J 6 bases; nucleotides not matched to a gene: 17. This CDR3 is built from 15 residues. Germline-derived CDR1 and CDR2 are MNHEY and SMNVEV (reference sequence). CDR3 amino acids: CATSRPGTVSDGYTF. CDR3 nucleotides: TGTGCCACCAGCCGTCCCGGGACAGTCAGTGATGGCTACACCTTC.

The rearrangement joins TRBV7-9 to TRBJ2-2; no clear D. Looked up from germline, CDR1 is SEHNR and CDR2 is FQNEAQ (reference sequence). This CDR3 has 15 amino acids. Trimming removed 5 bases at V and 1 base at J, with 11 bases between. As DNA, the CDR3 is TGTGCCAGCAGCCCTCTCTGGGGGAACACCGGGGAGCTGTTTTTT. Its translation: CASSPLWGNTGELFF.

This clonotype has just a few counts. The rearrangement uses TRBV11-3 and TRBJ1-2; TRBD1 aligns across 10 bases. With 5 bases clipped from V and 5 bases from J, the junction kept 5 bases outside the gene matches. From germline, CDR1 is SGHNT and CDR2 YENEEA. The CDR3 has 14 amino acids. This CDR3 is CASSLGQGEYGYTF. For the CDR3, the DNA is TGTGCCAGCAGCCTAGGACAGGGGGAGTATGGCTACACCTTC.

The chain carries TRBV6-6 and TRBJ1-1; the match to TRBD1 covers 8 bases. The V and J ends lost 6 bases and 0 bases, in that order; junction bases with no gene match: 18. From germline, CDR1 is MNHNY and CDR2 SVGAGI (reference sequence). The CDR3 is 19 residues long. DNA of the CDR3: TGTGCCAGCAGGCCGGACAGGGATCGGACTACCTCCATGAACACTGAAGCTTTCTTT. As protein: CASRPDRDRTTSMNTEAFF.

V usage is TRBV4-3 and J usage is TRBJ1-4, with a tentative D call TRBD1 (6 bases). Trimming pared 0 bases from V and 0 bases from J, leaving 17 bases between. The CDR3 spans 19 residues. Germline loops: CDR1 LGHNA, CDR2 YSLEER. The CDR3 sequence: CASSQDSGQYWATNEKLFF. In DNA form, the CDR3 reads TGCGCCAGCAGCCAAGATTCTGGACAGTACTGGGCAACTAATGAAAAACTGTTTTTT.

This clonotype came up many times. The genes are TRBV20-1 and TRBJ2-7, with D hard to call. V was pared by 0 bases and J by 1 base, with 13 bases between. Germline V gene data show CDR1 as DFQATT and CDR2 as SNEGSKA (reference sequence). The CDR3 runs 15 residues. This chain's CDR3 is CSARDLAESSYEQYF. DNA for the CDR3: TGCAGTGCTAGAGATTTGGCTGAGTCGTCCTACGAGCAGTACTTC.

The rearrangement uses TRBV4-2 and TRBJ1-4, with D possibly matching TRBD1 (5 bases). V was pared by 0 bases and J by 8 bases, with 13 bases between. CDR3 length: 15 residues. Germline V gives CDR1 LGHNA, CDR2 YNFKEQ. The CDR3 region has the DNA TGTGCCAGCAGCCAAGAGTCTGCAGGGAACGAAAAACTGTTTTTT. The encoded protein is CASSQESAGNEKLFF.

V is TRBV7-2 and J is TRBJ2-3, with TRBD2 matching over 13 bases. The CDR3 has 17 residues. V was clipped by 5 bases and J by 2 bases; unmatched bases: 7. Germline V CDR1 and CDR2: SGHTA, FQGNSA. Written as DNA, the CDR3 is TGTGCCAGCAGCGTCACTAGCGGGGGGGCCATCACAGATACGCAGTATTTT. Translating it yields CASSVTSGGAITDTQYF.

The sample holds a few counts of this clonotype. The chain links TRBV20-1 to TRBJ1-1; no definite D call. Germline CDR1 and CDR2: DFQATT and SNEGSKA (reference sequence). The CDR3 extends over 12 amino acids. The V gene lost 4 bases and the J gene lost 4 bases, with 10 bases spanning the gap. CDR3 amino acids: CSATPGITEAFF. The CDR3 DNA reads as TGCAGTGCTACGCCCGGCATCACTGAAGCTTTCTTT.

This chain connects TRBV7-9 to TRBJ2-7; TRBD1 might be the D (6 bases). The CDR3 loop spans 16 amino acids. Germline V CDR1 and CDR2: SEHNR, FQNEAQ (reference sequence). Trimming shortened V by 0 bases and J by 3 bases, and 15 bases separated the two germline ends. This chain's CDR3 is CASSLATGLGGYEQYV. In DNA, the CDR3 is TGTGCCAGCAGCTTAGCCACAGGGTTAGGGGGCTACGAGCAGTACGTC.

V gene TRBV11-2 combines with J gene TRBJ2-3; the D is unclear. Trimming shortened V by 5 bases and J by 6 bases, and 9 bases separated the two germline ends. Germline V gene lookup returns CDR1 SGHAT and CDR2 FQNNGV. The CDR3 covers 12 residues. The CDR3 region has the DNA TGTGCCAGCAGCCCAAATTGGGATACGCAGTATTTT. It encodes CASSPNWDTQYF.